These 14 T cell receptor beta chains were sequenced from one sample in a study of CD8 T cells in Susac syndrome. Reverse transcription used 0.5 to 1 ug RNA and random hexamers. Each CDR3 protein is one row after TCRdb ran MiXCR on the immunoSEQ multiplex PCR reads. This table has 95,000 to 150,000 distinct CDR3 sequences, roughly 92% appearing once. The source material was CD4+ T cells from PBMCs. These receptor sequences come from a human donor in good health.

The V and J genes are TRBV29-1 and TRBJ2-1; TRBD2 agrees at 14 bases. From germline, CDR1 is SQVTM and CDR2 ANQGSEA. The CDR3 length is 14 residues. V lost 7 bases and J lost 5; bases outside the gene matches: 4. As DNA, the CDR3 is TGCAGCGACCGGGGACTAGCGGGGGACAATGAGCAGTTCTTC. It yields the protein CSDRGLAGDNEQFF.

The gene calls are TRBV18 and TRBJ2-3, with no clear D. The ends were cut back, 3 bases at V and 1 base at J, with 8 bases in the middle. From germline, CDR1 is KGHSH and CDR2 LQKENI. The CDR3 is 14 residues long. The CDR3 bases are TGTGCCAGCTCACCCCTGGACGGCACAGATACGCAGTATTTT. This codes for CASSPLDGTDTQYF.

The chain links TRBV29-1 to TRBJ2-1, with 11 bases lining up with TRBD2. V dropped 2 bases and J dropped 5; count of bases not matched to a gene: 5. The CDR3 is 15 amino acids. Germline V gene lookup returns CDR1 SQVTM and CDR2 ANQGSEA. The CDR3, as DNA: TGCAGCGTTGAACGACTAGCGGGACACAACAATGAGCAGTTCTTC. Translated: CSVERLAGHNNEQFF.

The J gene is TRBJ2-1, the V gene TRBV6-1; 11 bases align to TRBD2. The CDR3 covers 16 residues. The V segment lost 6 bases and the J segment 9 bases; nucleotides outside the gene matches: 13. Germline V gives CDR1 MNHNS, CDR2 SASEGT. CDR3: CASSQGTSGMGGEQFF. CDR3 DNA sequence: TGTGCCAGCAGCCAAGGGACTAGCGGTATGGGGGGTGAGCAGTTCTTC.

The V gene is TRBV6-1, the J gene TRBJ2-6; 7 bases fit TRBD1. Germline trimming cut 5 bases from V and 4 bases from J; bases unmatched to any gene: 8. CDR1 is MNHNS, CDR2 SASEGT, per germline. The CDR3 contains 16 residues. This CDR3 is CASSRIDRAGANVLTF. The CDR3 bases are TGTGCCAGCAGTCGTATAGACAGGGCCGGGGCCAACGTCCTGACTTTC.

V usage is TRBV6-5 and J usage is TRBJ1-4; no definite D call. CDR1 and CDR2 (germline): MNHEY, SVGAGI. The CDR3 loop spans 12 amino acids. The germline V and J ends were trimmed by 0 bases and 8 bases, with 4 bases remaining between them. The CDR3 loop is CASSYSREKLFF. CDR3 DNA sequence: TGTGCCAGCAGTTACTCGAGAGAAAAACTGTTTTTT.

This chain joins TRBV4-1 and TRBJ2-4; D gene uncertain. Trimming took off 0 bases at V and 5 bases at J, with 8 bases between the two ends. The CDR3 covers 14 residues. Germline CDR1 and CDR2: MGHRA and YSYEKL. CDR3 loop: CASSQDFRENIQYF. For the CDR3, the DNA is TGCGCCAGCAGCCAAGATTTTCGGGAAAACATTCAGTACTTC.

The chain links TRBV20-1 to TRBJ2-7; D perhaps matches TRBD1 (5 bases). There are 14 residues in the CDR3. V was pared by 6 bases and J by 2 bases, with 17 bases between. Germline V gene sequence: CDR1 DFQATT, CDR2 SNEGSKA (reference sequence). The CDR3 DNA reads TGCAGTGCGACCCCTCAGGGCAAACCCTACGAGCAGTACTTC. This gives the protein CSATPQGKPYEQYF.

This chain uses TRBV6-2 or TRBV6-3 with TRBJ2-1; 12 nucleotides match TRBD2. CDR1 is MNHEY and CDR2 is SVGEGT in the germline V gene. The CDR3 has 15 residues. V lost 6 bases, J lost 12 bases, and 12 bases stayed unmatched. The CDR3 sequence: CASRAWTSGTWGQFF. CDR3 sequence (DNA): TGTGCCAGCAGGGCATGGACTAGCGGGACATGGGGGCAGTTCTTC.

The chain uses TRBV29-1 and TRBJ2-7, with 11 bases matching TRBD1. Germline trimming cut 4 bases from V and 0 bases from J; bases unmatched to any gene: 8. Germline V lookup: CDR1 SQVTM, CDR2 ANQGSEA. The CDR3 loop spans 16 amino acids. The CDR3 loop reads CSVGTGGLPGSYEQYF. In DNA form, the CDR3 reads TGCAGCGTTGGGACAGGGGGCCTACCGGGCTCCTACGAGCAGTACTTC.

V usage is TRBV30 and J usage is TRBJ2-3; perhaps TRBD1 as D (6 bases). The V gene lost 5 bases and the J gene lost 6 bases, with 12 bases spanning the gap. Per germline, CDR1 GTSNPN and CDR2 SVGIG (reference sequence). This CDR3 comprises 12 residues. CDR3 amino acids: CAWGAQGDTQYF. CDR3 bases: TGTGCCTGGGGGGCCCAGGGGGATACGCAGTATTTT.

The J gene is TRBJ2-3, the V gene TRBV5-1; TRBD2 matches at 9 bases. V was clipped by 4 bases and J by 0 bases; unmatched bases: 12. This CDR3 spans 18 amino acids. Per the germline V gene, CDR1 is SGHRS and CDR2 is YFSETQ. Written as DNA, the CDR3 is TGCGCCAGCAGCCCGGCAAAAGGTCTAGCGGGAAGCACAGATACGCAGTATTTT. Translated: CASSPAKGLAGSTDTQYF.

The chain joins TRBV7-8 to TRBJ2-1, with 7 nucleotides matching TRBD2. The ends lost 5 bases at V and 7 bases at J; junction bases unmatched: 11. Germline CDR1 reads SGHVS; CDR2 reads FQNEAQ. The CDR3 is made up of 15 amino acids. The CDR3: CASSGLRETGNEQFF. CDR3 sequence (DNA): TGTGCCAGCAGCGGTTTGCGGGAGACGGGAAATGAGCAGTTCTTC.

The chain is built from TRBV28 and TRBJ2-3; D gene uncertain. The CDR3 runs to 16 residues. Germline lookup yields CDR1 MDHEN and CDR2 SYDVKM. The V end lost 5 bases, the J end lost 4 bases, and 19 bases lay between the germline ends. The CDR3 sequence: CASSRTRFASPDTQYF. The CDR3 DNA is TGTGCCAGCAGTCGTACCCGGTTCGCGTCCCCAGATACGCAGTATTTT.